This T cell receptor beta chain comes out of a study of shared clonotypes between healthy human individuals (dated by TCRdb to the early 2020s). Describing the broader study: The cohort comprised a couple of women and a few men aged 18 to 49 years. For each donor, three plates each were used for CD4 naive and CD4 memory, two plates were used for CD8 naive, and one plate was used for CD8 memory. Blood TCR repertoires of five healthy adults were deeply sequenced to estimate repertoire size and the extent of clonotype sharing between individuals. To increase sequencing depth and limit assay-specific biases, different laboratories used diverse techniques to prepare libraries and sequence TCR repertoires. Each donor's leukapheresis produced roughly between roughly 0.85 and 9.5 billion PBMCs. Summary of the overall study and its limitations: Pairwise subsampling led to the expectation that sequencing depth would affect the degree of clonotype sharing among donors. Clonotypes shared by all four sorted-subset donors showed higher generation probabilities than non-shared clonotypes. When four donors were compared, the shared fraction of clonotypes was around 5.1% for naive CD4, around 3.6% for naive CD8, 2% to 2.5% for memory CD4, and about 0.36% for memory CD8. Even with the large sequencing depth, rarefaction of the sorted-subset datasets indicated that sequencing was incomplete. The small number of donors limited the genetic and exposure-history diversity represented. Sampling was limited to blood, and TCR repertoires in tissue likely differ from TCR repertoires in blood. Estimated clonotype richness was generally larger for naive than for memory subsets.

Donors were healthy HIV-negative adults with no recently reported acute infections or vaccinations. Every donor was a Caucasian adult residing in Nashville, Tennessee, USA. CD4+ T cells were enriched by magnetic negative selection; naive cells were then positively selected on CD45RA, and the negative fraction formed the memory subset. Blood was obtained by leukapheresis, after which PBMCs were separated by Ficoll-Histopaque density gradient centrifugation and cryopreserved in liquid nitrogen vapor phase. Purity and quantity of every magnetically sorted T cell population were checked by analytical flow cytometry. Genomic DNA was isolated from each sorted fraction and quantified by UV absorbance on a Nanodrop 2000c. The germline V gene (reference sequence) yields LNHDA for CDR1 and SQIVND for CDR2. Trimming costs V 11 bases and J 4 bases, and their ends lie 17 bases apart. From its cysteine to its phenylalanine, the CDR3 spans 13 amino acids. CDR3 DNA is the only sequence kept; it has 39 bases, read in frame from the first base.

TCR CDR3 regions were amplified from genomic DNA by multiplex PCR using the deep immunoSEQ assay. For each cell subset, the extracted genomic DNA was distributed evenly across all wells of several immunoSEQ 96-well plates, and each plate served as one replicate. For sorted subsets, around 0.2 ug of genomic DNA, equivalent to around 30,000 T cell genomes, went into each replicate PCR. Purified libraries were measured with a Qubit 3.0 fluorometer, size-checked on a Bioanalyzer 2100, and measured again with the KAPA Library Quantification kit. A separate single-read 150-cycle Illumina NextSeq 550 flow cell was used to sequence each immunoSEQ 96-well plate. The paper's data handling went like this. Because the immunoSEQ output held only junctional sequences and lacked quality scores, the filtering could not match the filtering applied to full-length reads. To assign V/J genes and CDR3, sequences were annotated against IMGT germline references using PyIR, a Python wrapper for IgBLAST v1.9. Reads were filtered out if the reads had weak V/J assignments (E-value above 1e-6), no CDR3, stop codons, out-of-frame junctions, or ambiguous translated residues. V3J clonotypes were defined by identical inferred V gene, J gene, and CDR3 amino acid sequence. Percentage overlap between repertoires was calculated by dividing the number of shared unique clonotypes by the size of the smaller repertoire. Repertoire richness was assessed with RTK rarefaction, the Chao1 estimator, and Recon v2.1 estimates of unobserved clonotypes. OLGA was used to compute generation probabilities for all TCRbeta clonotypes that the gDNA method yielded from a handful of donors. The table was pulled from immuneACCESS by TCRdb, which kept in-frame rearrangements only. Such tables lose some clones; where checked, under half of the loss comes from unresolved V genes, and the rest has no known cause. The V and J calls and clone size are taken from that table; D and trimming were inferred from the DNA. This sample has 2 million to 3 million clones in its table, and 80% to 95% of those were observed once. About 0.39% of the sample belongs to the ten largest clones.

Concerning this clone: Its cognate antigen has yet to be identified. The record has no base qualities; no much larger clone is one base away.

This sequence was found in a man aged 18-30 years in good health. Some clones in this sample may be carry-over from other donors' samples. The sequenced sample was naive CD4+ T cells from PBMCs. The sample's cell subset or site label, decoded: CD45RA+ positively selected. Recombination joined TRBV19 with TRBJ1-1, and the D gene may be TRBD1, 5 bases matching. The sequenced DNA: TGTGCCGGGAAGGGCGGGGCAGGCACTGAAGCTTTCTTT. Translated, this is CAGKGGAGTEAFF.